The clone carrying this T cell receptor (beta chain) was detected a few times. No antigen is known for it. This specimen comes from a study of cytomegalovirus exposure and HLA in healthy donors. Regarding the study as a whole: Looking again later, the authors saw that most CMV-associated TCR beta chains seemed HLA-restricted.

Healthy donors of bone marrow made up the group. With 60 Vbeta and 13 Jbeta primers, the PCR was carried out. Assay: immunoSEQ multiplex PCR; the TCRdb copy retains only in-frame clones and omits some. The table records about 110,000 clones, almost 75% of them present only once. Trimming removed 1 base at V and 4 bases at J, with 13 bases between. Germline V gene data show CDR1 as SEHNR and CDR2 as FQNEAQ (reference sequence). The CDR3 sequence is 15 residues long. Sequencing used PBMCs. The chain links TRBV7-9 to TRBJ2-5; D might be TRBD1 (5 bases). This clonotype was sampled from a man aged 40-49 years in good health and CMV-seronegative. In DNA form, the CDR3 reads TGTGCCAGCAGCTTAGGTACAGGCGCAGGAGAGACCCAGTACTTC. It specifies CASSLGTGAGETQYF.